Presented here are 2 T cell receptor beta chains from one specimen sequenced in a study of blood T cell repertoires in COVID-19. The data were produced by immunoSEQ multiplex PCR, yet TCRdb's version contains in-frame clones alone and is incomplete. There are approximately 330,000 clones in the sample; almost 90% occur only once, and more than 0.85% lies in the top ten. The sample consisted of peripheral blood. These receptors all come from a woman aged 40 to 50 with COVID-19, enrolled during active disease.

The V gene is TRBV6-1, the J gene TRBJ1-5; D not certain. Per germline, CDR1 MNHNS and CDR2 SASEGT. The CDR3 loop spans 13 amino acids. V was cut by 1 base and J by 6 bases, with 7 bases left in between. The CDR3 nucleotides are TGTGCCAGCAGTGAAGGAGGGCCTCAGCCCCAGCATTTT. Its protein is CASSEGGPQPQHF.

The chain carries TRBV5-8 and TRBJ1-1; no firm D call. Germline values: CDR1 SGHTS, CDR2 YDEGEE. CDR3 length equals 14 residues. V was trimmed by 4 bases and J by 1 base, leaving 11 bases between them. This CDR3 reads CASSPRMGNTEAFF. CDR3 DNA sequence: TGTGCCAGCAGCCCGCGGATGGGGAACACTGAAGCTTTCTTT.